These 28 T cell receptor beta chains were sequenced from one sample in a study of T cell clonality in common variable immunodeficiency. The assay was immunoSEQ multiplex PCR, and TCRdb's table has in-frame clones only and misses some. The specimen has approximately 44,000 clones, none found just once. The sequencing sample was made of peripheral blood mononuclear cells. These receptors all come from a person aged 18 to 75 in good health.

Details on this clone: The CDR3 end lies 3 residues beyond the end of the read and is filled in from the germline J gene. The V call is TRBV7-6, the J call TRBJ2-3; 8 bases are shared with TRBD2. Germline V lookup: CDR1 SGHVS, CDR2 FNYEAQ. The CDR3 sequence is 14 residues long. V lost 3 bases, J lost 5 bases, and 4 bases stayed unmatched. The sequenced part of the CDR3 DNA is TGTGCCAGCAGCTTCGGGGGGGCCGTAGATACG. It yields the protein CASSFGGAVDT. Given in full, the CDR3 is CASSFGGAVDTQYF.

This clone was observed at least ten times. The CDR3 end falls 3 residues outside the read, so it is completed with the germline J gene. This chain connects TRBV20-1 to TRBJ2-5, with 7 nucleotides matching TRBD1. The CDR3 spans 19 residues. The junction had 26 bases not matched to a gene; V was cut back by 5 bases and J by 5 bases. Germline V gives CDR1 DFQATT, CDR2 SNEGSKA (reference sequence). The DNA read from the CDR3 is TGCAGTGCTTCTTTTTGGGTAGCTGGGGAGACAGGGATGAGGGAGACC. Translating it yields CSASFWVAGETGMRET. The CDR3 in full is CSASFWVAGETGMRETQYF.

This clone showed up many times. Coverage ceases 3 residues before the CDR3 finishes, and the germline J gene fills in the end. The gene calls are TRBV5-5 and TRBJ1-4; tentative D call: TRBD1 (6 bases). The V end lost 1 base, the J end lost 8 bases, and 12 bases lay between the germline ends. The CDR3 sequence is 14 residues long. Germline V lookup: CDR1 SGHKS, CDR2 YYEKEE (reference sequence). CDR3 protein: CASSLTGREEKLFF. The part of the CDR3 DNA that was read is TGTGCCAGCAGCTTGACAGGGAGGGAAGAAAAA.

This clone was observed at least ten times. The read terminates 3 residues before the CDR3 end, so the remaining end is supplied by the germline J gene. V is TRBV10-3 and J is TRBJ2-5; 12 bases are shared with TRBD2. With V trimmed by 5 bases and J by 4 bases, 2 bases remained unmatched. CDR3 size: 14 residues. Germline V gene lookup returns CDR1 ENHRY and CDR2 SYGVKD. This CDR3 reads CAISQTSGGETQYF. The sequenced CDR3 bases are TGTGCCATCAGTCAGACTAGCGGGGGAGAGACC.

This clone has a count of ten or more. The read ends 3 residues shy of where the CDR3 ends; the end is completed using the germline J gene. The chain links TRBV20-1 to TRBJ1-2; 8 nucleotides agree with TRBD1. Germline CDR1 is DFQATT and CDR2 is SNEGSKA (reference sequence). CDR3 length equals 16 residues. Partial CDR3 DNA: TGCAGTGCTAGAGGCAGGACAGGGTCGGAAACGGGGGGC. It specifies CSARGRTGSETGG. The full CDR3 sequence reads CSARGRTGSETGGYTF.

This clone was seen a few times. The DNA ends 3 residues before the CDR3 does, and the rest of the CDR3 is filled in from the germline J gene. The J gene is TRBJ2-7, the V gene TRBV2; 7 nucleotides match TRBD1. This CDR3 contains 13 residues. V shed 3 bases, J shed 2 bases, and the junction held 1 base outside the gene matches. CDR1 and CDR2 (germline): SNHLY, FYNNEI. This CDR3 reads CASSDRGTYEQYF. The sequenced part of the CDR3 DNA is TGTGCCAGCAGTGACAGGGGGACCTACGAG.

This clone was seen ten or more times. The read falls 3 residues short of the CDR3 end, and the missing part is taken from the germline J gene. The chain combines TRBV5-1 with TRBJ2-7, with 7 nucleotides matching TRBD2. The CDR3 sequence is 13 residues long. The trim removed 5 bases at V and 0 bases at J, leaving 2 bases unmatched. The germline V gene encodes CDR1 SGHRS and CDR2 YFSETQ. The part of the CDR3 DNA that was read is TGCGCCAGCAGGAGCGGGGACTCCTACGAG. It translates to CASRSGDSYE. The full CDR3 reads CASRSGDSYEQYF. Drawing the rest from reference TRBV5-1 and TRBJ2-7, the complete variable domain is KAGVTQTPRYLIKTRGQQVTLSCSPISGHRSVSWYQQTPGQGLQFLFEYFSETQRNKGNFPGRFSGRQFSNSRSEMNVSTLELGDSALYLCASRSGDSYEQYFGPGTRLTVT.

This clone was seen ten or more times. The read gets to within 3 residues of the CDR3 end, and the germline J gene fills in the rest. The chain is built from TRBV19 and TRBJ2-3; 8 nucleotides line up with TRBD2. With 4 bases clipped from V and 5 bases from J, the junction kept 5 bases outside the gene matches. Germline-derived CDR1 and CDR2 are LNHDA and SQIVND (reference sequence). The CDR3 covers 14 residues. This CDR3 is CASSKRGPGDTQYF. CDR3 bases read: TGTGCCAGTAGTAAGCGGGGGCCGGGAGATACG. The full variable domain, with the rest looked up from reference TRBV19 and TRBJ2-3, is DGGITQSPKYLFRKEGQNVTLSCEQNLNHDAMYWYRQDPGQGLRLIYYSQIVNDFQKGDIAEGYSVSREKKESFPLTVTSAQKNPTAFYLCASSKRGPGDTQYFGPGTRLTVL.

This clone was observed many times. The read terminates 3 residues before the CDR3 end, so the remaining end is supplied by the germline J gene. The chain has TRBV6-2 or TRBV6-3 and TRBJ1-1, with a tentative D call TRBD1 (5 bases). The CDR3 extends over 16 amino acids. The germline V gene has CDR1 MNHEY and CDR2 SVGEGT. The ends were cut back, 6 bases at V and 0 bases at J, with 17 bases in the middle. The sequenced CDR3 bases are TGTGCCAGCAGCTATCCGTTGCGGGGGATGAACACTGAA. Amino acid sequence: CASSYPLRGMNTE. The whole CDR3 sequence reads CASSYPLRGMNTEAFF.

This clone was recorded at least ten times. The observed sequence ends 3 residues before the CDR3 terminus, with the missing tail filled in from the germline J gene. The chain links TRBV5-4 to TRBJ2-3; D ambiguous. CDR3 length: 14 amino acids. CDR1 and CDR2 (germline): SGHNT, YYREEE (reference sequence). V was pared by 0 bases and J by 3 bases, with 8 bases between. The CDR3: CASSLGQQTDTQYF. The CDR3 DNA, read in part, is TGTGCCAGCAGCTTGGGCCAACAGACAGATACG.

Many counts were recorded for this clone. The CDR3 is cut off 3 residues early in the read; its end comes from the germline J gene. The rearrangement joins TRBV18 to TRBJ1-2; 8 positions agree with TRBD1. CDR1 KGHSH and CDR2 LQKENI come from the germline V gene. CDR3 size: 14 residues. V shed 3 bases, J shed 4 bases, and the junction held 4 bases outside the gene matches. CDR3 protein: CASSPEGTGYGYTF. The CDR3 bases that were read are TGTGCCAGCTCACCCGAAGGGACAGGCTATGGC.

This clone appeared many times. CDR3 bases read: TGTGCCATCAGTGAGGGGCAGGGAGGGACTGAA. Its translation: CAISEGQGGTE. The whole CDR3 region reads CAISEGQGGTEAFF. The rearrangement uses TRBV10-3 and TRBJ1-1, with D tentatively TRBD1 (5 bases). The CDR3 is cut off 3 residues early in the read; its end comes from the germline J gene. In germline, CDR1 is ENHRY, CDR2 SYGVKD. The CDR3 is 14 residues long. V lost 2 bases to trimming and J lost 5 bases, with 12 bases between them.

This clone was detected many times. The read comes to an end 3 residues before the CDR3 does, leaving the germline J gene to fill in the end. The chain employs TRBV4-2 and TRBJ1-3; 7 nucleotides align to TRBD1. The CDR3 loop spans 17 amino acids. Unmatched junction bases numbered 9, after V lost 4 bases and J lost 0 bases. Germline V gene sequence: CDR1 LGHNA, CDR2 YNFKEQ. Incomplete CDR3 DNA: TGTGCCAGCAGCCCCAACAGGGGTGGCAACTCTGGAAACACC. Amino acid sequence: CASSPNRGGNSGNT. In full, the CDR3 reads CASSPNRGGNSGNTIYF.

This clone was seen many times. The read terminates 3 residues before the CDR3 end, so the remaining end is supplied by the germline J gene. The V and J genes are TRBV7-3 and TRBJ2-1; TRBD2 aligns across 10 bases. The CDR3 spans 13 residues. The V gene's germline CDR1 is SGHTA and CDR2 FQGTGA. Trimming removed 5 bases from V and 9 bases from J; junction bases left unmatched: 4. The DNA read from the CDR3 is TGTGCCAGCAGCGCAACTAGCGGGGCTGAG. Translated, it gives CASSATSGAE. In full, the CDR3 is CASSATSGAEQFF.

This clone was seen repeatedly, ten times or more. The missing CDR3 end, 3 residues past where the read stops, is filled in from the germline J gene. The chain has TRBV6-2 or TRBV6-3 and TRBJ1-2, with 7 nucleotides matching TRBD1. V gave up 10 bases and J gave up 2 bases; unmatched junction bases: 7. CDR1 and CDR2 (germline): MNHEY, SVGEGT. The CDR3 is 13 amino acids. The chain's CDR3 is CATNRQGNYGYTF. The sequenced part of the CDR3 DNA is TGTGCCACAAACCGACAGGGCAACTATGGC.

This clone was seen many times. Read sequence stops 3 residues before the CDR3 end, and the germline J gene provides the missing end. This chain uses TRBV18 with TRBJ2-5; unclear D gene. The CDR3 is 10 amino acids. Germline V gene data show CDR1 as KGHSH and CDR2 as LQKENI. Trimming stripped 5 bases from V and 5 bases from J, with 3 bases between. The CDR3 loop is CASSGETQYF. CDR3 DNA, as far as it was read: TGTGCCAGCTCAGGCGAGACC.

This clone was found many times. The read terminates 3 residues before the CDR3 end, so the remaining end is supplied by the germline J gene. This chain links TRBV20-1 with TRBJ2-5, with TRBD2 as a possible D gene (6 bases). Per germline, CDR1 DFQATT and CDR2 SNEGSKA (reference sequence). The V end was cut by 2 bases, the J end by 5 bases, with 12 bases between. This CDR3 has 13 residues. This CDR3 is CSARSYRGETQYF. The sequenced part of the CDR3 DNA is TGCAGTGCTAGAAGTTACCGGGGGGAGACC.

Ten or more counts support this clone. Coverage ceases 3 residues before the CDR3 finishes, and the germline J gene fills in the end. V is TRBV6-1 and J is TRBJ2-3; D may be TRBD1 (5 bases). The length of the CDR3 is 14 residues. V shed 1 base and J shed 3 bases, with 8 bases lying between them. The germline CDR1 and CDR2 sequences are MNHNS and SASEGT. Here the CDR3 reads CASSEGPGTDTQYF. CDR3 DNA (partial): TGTGCCAGCAGTGAAGGCCCAGGGACAGATACG.

This clone was seen many times. Sequencing ends 3 residues short of the CDR3 end; the germline J gene provides the rest. The V call is TRBV6-2 or TRBV6-3, the J call TRBJ2-3; the match to TRBD2 covers 9 bases. With 6 bases clipped from V and 2 bases from J, the junction kept 6 bases outside the gene matches. CDR1 is MNHEY and CDR2 is SVGEGT in the germline V gene. The CDR3 extends over 15 amino acids. Here the CDR3 reads CASSHSGGATDTQYF. The sequenced part of the CDR3 DNA is TGTGCCAGCAGCCATAGCGGGGGCGCCACAGATACG.

This clone was counted ten times or more. The read gets to within 3 residues of the CDR3 end, and the germline J gene fills in the rest. The chain uses TRBV11-2 and TRBJ1-2; the match to TRBD1 covers 7 bases. This CDR3 spans 13 amino acids. V shed 5 bases, J shed 2 bases, and the junction held 2 bases outside the gene matches. CDR1 and CDR2 (germline): SGHAT, FQNNGV. CDR3 DNA (partial): TGTGCCAGCAGCCCACAGGGGAACTATGGC. Amino acids: CASSPQGNYG. The complete CDR3 sequence is CASSPQGNYGYTF.

This clone appeared many times. The read falls 3 residues short of the CDR3 end, and the missing part is taken from the germline J gene. The V and J genes are TRBV23-1 and TRBJ1-1; TRBD1 aligns across 7 bases. TRBV23-1 is an open reading frame, and its role is uncertain. The length of the CDR3 is 16 residues. J gave up 2 bases and V 0 bases, and 6 bases lay outside the gene matches. Incomplete CDR3 DNA: TGCGCCAGCAGTCAATCGGGACAGCCTATTAACACTGAA. Protein sequence: CASSQSGQPINTE. The whole CDR3 region reads CASSQSGQPINTEAFF.

This clone was observed many times. The read terminates 3 residues before the CDR3 end, so the remaining end is supplied by the germline J gene. The chain uses TRBV4-1 and TRBJ2-7; the D is unclear. There are 14 residues in the CDR3. Looked up from germline, CDR1 is MGHRA and CDR2 is YSYEKL. V lost 4 bases, J lost 0 bases, and 10 bases lay in between. Here the CDR3 reads CASSLSATSYEQYF. The CDR3 DNA, read in part, is TGCGCCAGCAGCCTTTCCGCTACCTCCTACGAG.

This clone showed up many times. The CDR3 end lies 3 residues beyond the end of the read and is filled in from the germline J gene. The chain joins TRBV2 to TRBJ1-6; no clear D. In germline, CDR1 is SNHLY, CDR2 FYNNEI. Trimming took 10 bases from V and 0 from J, leaving 7 bases between them. The CDR3 is 13 amino acids. CDR3: CATKNSYNSPLHF. Partial CDR3 DNA: TGTGCCACCAAAAACTCCTATAATTCACCC.

This clone came up many times. The read gets to within 3 residues of the CDR3 end, and the germline J gene fills in the rest. The chain uses TRBV2 and TRBJ2-1; 10 bases agree with TRBD2. The ends lost 2 bases at V and 8 bases at J; junction bases unmatched: 6. The CDR3 has 15 amino acids. The germline V gene encodes CDR1 SNHLY and CDR2 FYNNEI. CDR3 residues: CASSEQRGGRDEQFF. The part of the CDR3 DNA that was read is TGTGCCAGCAGTGAACAGCGGGGGGGCAGGGATGAG. Variable domain in full (rest from reference TRBV2 and TRBJ2-1): EPEVTQTPSHQVTQMGQEVILRCVPISNHLYFYWYRQILGQKVEFLVSFYNNEISEKSEIFDDQFSVERPDGSNFTLKIRSTKLEDSAMYFCASSEQRGGRDEQFFGPGTRLTVL.

This clone appeared many times. The CDR3 end is not reached by the read, which stops 3 residues before it; the germline J gene fills it in. The chain carries TRBV20-1 and TRBJ2-2, with 10 bases matching TRBD2. The trim removed 0 bases at V and 8 bases at J, leaving 9 bases unmatched. Germline values: CDR1 DFQATT, CDR2 SNEGSKA (reference sequence). The length of the CDR3 is 16 residues. CDR3: CSARDHQRGGTGELFF. CDR3 DNA (partial): TGCAGTGCTAGAGATCATCAGCGGGGGGGTACGGGGGAG.

This clone was counted ten times or more. The read terminates 3 residues ahead of where the CDR3 ends, so the germline J gene completes it. The chain employs TRBV7-9 and TRBJ2-5, with 7 bases lining up with TRBD1. Germline V lookup: CDR1 SEHNR, CDR2 FQNEAQ (reference sequence). The CDR3 has 13 amino acids. The V and J ends lost 5 bases and 4 bases, in that order; junction bases with no gene match: 4. The CDR3 DNA, read in part, is TGTGCCAGCAGCCCGACAGGGATAGAGACC. Its protein is CASSPTGIET. The complete CDR3 sequence is CASSPTGIETQYF.

This clone was recorded many times. The DNA ends 3 residues before the CDR3 does, and the rest of the CDR3 is filled in from the germline J gene. The chain links TRBV5-1 to TRBJ1-2; 9 bases align to TRBD1. Germline-derived CDR1 and CDR2 are SGHRS and YFSETQ. The CDR3 totals 15 residues. V dropped 7 bases and J dropped 1; count of bases not matched to a gene: 8. This CDR3 is CASRTGAELNYGYTF. The DNA read from the CDR3 is TGCGCCAGCCGGACAGGGGCAGAACTTAACTATGGC. The full variable domain, with the rest looked up from reference TRBV5-1 and TRBJ1-2, is KAGVTQTPRYLIKTRGQQVTLSCSPISGHRSVSWYQQTPGQGLQFLFEYFSETQRNKGNFPGRFSGRQFSNSRSEMNVSTLELGDSALYLCASRTGAELNYGYTFGSGTRLTVV.

This clone occurred many times. With the read ending 3 residues before the CDR3 end, the germline J gene is used to fill in that end. This chain uses TRBV2 with TRBJ2-3; D might be TRBD2 (5 bases). V lost 11 bases to trimming and J lost 2 bases, with 23 bases between them. The germline V gene has CDR1 SNHLY and CDR2 FYNNEI. The CDR3 is 16 residues long. CDR3 DNA, as far as it was read: TGTGCCCAAAGGAGCGGTTCCACAATATCCACAGATACG. It codes for CAQRSGSTISTDT. The CDR3 in full is CAQRSGSTISTDTQYF.